The 13 T cell receptor beta chains presented below share a single source sample, sequenced in a study of T cells after yellow fever vaccination. TCRdb processed the 5' RACE reads anew with MiXCR; each CDR3 protein has one entry. The sample consists of fewer than 650,000 distinct CDR3 sequences, just over 20% of them appearing once. Here the sequenced sample was PBMCs, taken 21 days after the first yellow fever vaccination. Receptors were obtained from a man aged 18 to 35 who received the YFV17D yellow fever vaccine.

The chain links TRBV5-1 to TRBJ2-3; 10 bases are a match to TRBD2. J was trimmed by 7 bases and V by 3 bases; bases with no gene match: 8. This CDR3 comprises 15 residues. Germline CDR1 and CDR2: SGHRS and YFSETQ. The CDR3 loop reads CASSSVASGGNTQYF. DNA for the CDR3: TGCGCCAGCAGCTCCGTGGCTAGCGGGGGAAATACGCAGTATTTT.

In this sample, this clonotype turned up a few times. This is likely a read error, given that the CDR3 carries no conserved phenylalanine or tryptophan at its end. The limits of the CDR3 on the DNA are not certain, so only TCRdb's listed CDR3 is given. This rearrangement joins TRBV5-5 to TRBJ2-7; TRBD1, as called in the table, went unchecked against the DNA. The CDR3 spans 12 amino acids, including both terminal residues. Per the germline V gene, CDR1 is SGHKS and CDR2 is YYEKEE (reference sequence). The CDR3 loop reads CASRSIPGTTSI.

This clonotype was picked up a small number of times. The chain carries TRBV12-3 or TRBV12-4 and TRBJ2-5; 9 nucleotides agree with TRBD1. V dropped 5 bases and J dropped 1; count of bases not matched to a gene: 5. The CDR3 is 15 residues long. The CDR3: CASSRGQGSQETQYF. The CDR3 DNA reads as TGTGCCAGCAGTCGCGGACAGGGGAGCCAAGAGACCCAGTACTTC.

V is TRBV5-5 and J is TRBJ2-4; D is perhaps TRBD1 (6 bases). The CDR3 is made up of 15 amino acids. The V end was cut by 0 bases, the J end by 5 bases, with 12 bases between. Germline loops: CDR1 SGHKS, CDR2 YYEKEE (reference sequence). Written as DNA, the CDR3 is TGTGCCAGCAGCTTGGCCCCGGGACACCAAAACATTCAGTACTTC. It yields the protein CASSLAPGHQNIQYF.

This clonotype was seen many times. This chain joins TRBV12-3 or TRBV12-4 and TRBJ1-6; D gene ambiguous. The CDR3 is 17 residues long. The V end lost 2 bases, the J end lost 0 bases, and 11 bases lay between the germline ends. In nucleotides, the CDR3 is TGTGCCAGCAGTTTATCGACGGGGAGCTCCTATAATTCACCCCTCCACTTT. Translating gives CASSLSTGSSYNSPLHF.

The V and J genes are TRBV9 and TRBJ2-6, with 9 bases identical to TRBD1. The CDR3 extends over 18 amino acids. CDR1 is SGDLS, CDR2 YYNGEE, per germline. V lost 5 bases, J lost 0 bases, and 9 bases stayed unmatched. The CDR3 protein is CASSVWTGEYSGANVLTF. The CDR3 DNA sequence: TGTGCCAGCAGTGTATGGACAGGGGAATACTCTGGGGCCAACGTCCTGACTTTC.

Concerning this clonotype itself: Possible read error: a much larger clone is one base away. This rearrangement joins TRBV5-1 to TRBJ1-2; 10 nucleotides align to TRBD1. The V segment lost 6 bases and the J segment 2 bases; nucleotides outside the gene matches: 4. This CDR3 has 14 residues. The germline V gene encodes CDR1 SGHRS and CDR2 YFSETQ. This CDR3 is CASNPGQGNYGYTF. CDR3 sequence (DNA): TGCGCCAGCAACCCGGGACAGGGGAACTATGGCTACACCTTC.

V gene TRBV5-4 combines with J gene TRBJ2-1; D remains ambiguous. The V end was cut by 0 bases, the J end by 6 bases, with 13 bases between. The CDR3 contains 15 residues. In germline, CDR1 is SGHNT, CDR2 YYREEE (reference sequence). The CDR3 DNA follows: TGTGCCAGCAGCTTGGGAAGTTTAGGGCCCAATGAGCAGTTCTTC. This gives the protein CASSLGSLGPNEQFF.

J is TRBJ1-1 and V is TRBV7-6; 8 bases agree with TRBD1. This CDR3 region has 17 residues. V was pared by 3 bases and J by 1 base, with 10 bases of the junction left unmatched. CDR1 SGHVS and CDR2 FNYEAQ come from the germline V gene. CDR3 nucleotide sequence: TGTGCCAGCAGCTTCAAAACAGGGGGAGGACAGAACACTGAAGCTTTCTTT. As protein: CASSFKTGGGQNTEAFF.

The rearrangement joins TRBV18 to TRBJ2-1; D may be TRBD1 (6 bases). This CDR3 spans 15 amino acids. Germline CDR1 KGHSH, CDR2 LQKENI. V lost 2 bases to trimming and J lost 4 bases, with 12 bases between them. The CDR3 protein is CASSPGNREYNEQFF. CDR3 DNA: TGTGCCAGCTCACCAGGCAACAGGGAATACAATGAGCAGTTCTTC.

This clonotype was observed a handful of times. The chain uses TRBV4-3 and TRBJ2-2, with D perhaps matching TRBD1 (6 bases). From germline, CDR1 is LGHNA and CDR2 YSLEER. Trimming removed 1 base from V and 3 bases from J, with 18 bases in between. The CDR3 is 18 residues long. The CDR3 reads CASSQAYGEQGDTGELFF. DNA for the CDR3: TGCGCCAGCAGCCAAGCTTACGGGGAACAGGGAGACACCGGGGAGCTGTTTTTT.

The chain is built from TRBV10-3 and TRBJ1-2; D gene uncertain. The CDR3 contains 13 residues. V lost 6 bases and J lost 2, with 10 bases in between. CDR1 ENHRY and CDR2 SYGVKD come from the germline V gene. For the CDR3, the DNA is TGTGCCATCAGGCAGACGGAAAACTATGGCTACACCTTC. This translates into CAIRQTENYGYTF.

This clonotype has just a few counts. V is TRBV10-2 and J is TRBJ2-1; 8 nucleotides agree with TRBD1. Per the germline V gene, CDR1 is WSHSY and CDR2 is SAAADI. V lost 1 base to trimming and J lost 9 bases; unmatched junction nucleotides: 8. This CDR3 is 15 amino acids long. The CDR3 spells CASSEYDRGKGEQFF. CDR3 nucleotide sequence: TGCGCCAGCAGTGAGTACGACAGGGGCAAGGGTGAGCAGTTCTTC.